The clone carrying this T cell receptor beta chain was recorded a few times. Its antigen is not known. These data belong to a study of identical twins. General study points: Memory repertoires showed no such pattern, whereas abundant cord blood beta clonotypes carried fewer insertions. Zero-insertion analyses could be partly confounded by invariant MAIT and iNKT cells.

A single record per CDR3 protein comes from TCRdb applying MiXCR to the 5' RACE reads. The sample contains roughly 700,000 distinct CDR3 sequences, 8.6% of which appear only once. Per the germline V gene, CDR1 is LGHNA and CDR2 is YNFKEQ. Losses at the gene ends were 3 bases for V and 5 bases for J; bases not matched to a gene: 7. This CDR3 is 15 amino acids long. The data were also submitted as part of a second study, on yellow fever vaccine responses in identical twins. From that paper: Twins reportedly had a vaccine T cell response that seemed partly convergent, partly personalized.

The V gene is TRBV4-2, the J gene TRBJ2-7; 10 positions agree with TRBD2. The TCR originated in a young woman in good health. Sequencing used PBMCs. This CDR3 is CASSQSSGSVDEQYF. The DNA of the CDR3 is TGTGCCAGCAGCCAGTCTAGCGGGAGCGTCGACGAGCAGTACTTC.